This TCR beta chain was sequenced in a study of blood T cells in healthy people across ages. The germline V and J ends were trimmed by 4 bases and 5 bases, with 18 bases remaining between them. Germline CDR1 is SGHDN and CDR2 is FVKESK. The CDR3 is 16 residues long. Then a second PCR, running roughly 7 to 11 cycles, was carried out with a sample-barcoded 5' primer and a J-beta primer mix. TCRdb recomputed calls from the 5' RACE reads with MiXCR, one row per CDR3 protein. The repertoire has hundreds of thousands of distinct CDR3 sequences, more than 40% of them found once; the top ten carry roughly a fifth. A note on this clonotype: The antigen is not known.

Study-level points and caveats: Across samples, TCR beta diversity tracked strongly with naive T cell percentage. The recorded TCR beta diversity per million T cells decreased in a roughly linear manner with age. Expanded clonotype shifts may have been confounded, as the donors had an unknown CMV status.

The sample was blood. This TCR derives from a man in his 60s in good health. The rearrangement joins TRBV14 to TRBJ1-5; D perhaps matches TRBD1 (6 bases). Written as DNA, the CDR3 is TGTGCCAGCAGCCTCTTCCGGGACATCTTTCATCAGCCCCAGCATTTT. Its protein product is CASSLFRDIFHQPQHF.